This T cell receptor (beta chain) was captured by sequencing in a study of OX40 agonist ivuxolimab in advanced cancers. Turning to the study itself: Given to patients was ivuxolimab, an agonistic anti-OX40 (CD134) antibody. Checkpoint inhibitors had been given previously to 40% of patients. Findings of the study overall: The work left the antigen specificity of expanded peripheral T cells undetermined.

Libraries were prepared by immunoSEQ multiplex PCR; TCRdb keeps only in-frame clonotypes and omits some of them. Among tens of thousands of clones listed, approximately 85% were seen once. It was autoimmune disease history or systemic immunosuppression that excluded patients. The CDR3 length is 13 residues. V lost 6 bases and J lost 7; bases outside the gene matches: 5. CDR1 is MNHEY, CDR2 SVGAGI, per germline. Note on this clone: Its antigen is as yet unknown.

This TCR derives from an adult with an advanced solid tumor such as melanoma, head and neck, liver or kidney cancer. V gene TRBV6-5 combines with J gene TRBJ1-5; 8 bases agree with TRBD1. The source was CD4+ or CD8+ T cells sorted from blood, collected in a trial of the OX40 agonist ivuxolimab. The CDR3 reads CASRDRVGQPQHF. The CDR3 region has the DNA TGTGCCAGCAGGGACAGGGTCGGGCAGCCCCAGCATTTT.